This T cell receptor (beta chain) was obtained from a study of blood T cell repertoires in COVID-19. Looking at the study overall: T cells, B-cell-depleted T cells, or PBMCs provided the cDNA or gDNA that served as material.

As processed by the authors: Reference gene primer amplification gave nucleated cell count estimates. Assay: immunoSEQ multiplex PCR; the TCRdb copy retains only in-frame clones and omits some. Clone size and V and J calls were adopted from that table, with D and trimming inferred from the DNA. The sample contains more than 350,000 clones, roughly 90% of which appear only once. While infection was still active, Seattle patients were enrolled and then followed longitudinally. The ends were cut back, 2 bases at V and 2 bases at J, with 12 bases in the middle. Germline CDR1 is KGHSH and CDR2 is LQKENI. This CDR3 has 15 amino acids.

V is TRBV18 and J is TRBJ1-1, with no clear D. Sequencing was performed on peripheral blood. This TCR was sampled from a young woman with COVID-19, enrolled during active disease. The CDR3 nucleotides are TGTGCCAGCTCACCAAATTGGTCAGGTAACACTGAAGCTTTCTTT. Translating gives CASSPNWSGNTEAFF.